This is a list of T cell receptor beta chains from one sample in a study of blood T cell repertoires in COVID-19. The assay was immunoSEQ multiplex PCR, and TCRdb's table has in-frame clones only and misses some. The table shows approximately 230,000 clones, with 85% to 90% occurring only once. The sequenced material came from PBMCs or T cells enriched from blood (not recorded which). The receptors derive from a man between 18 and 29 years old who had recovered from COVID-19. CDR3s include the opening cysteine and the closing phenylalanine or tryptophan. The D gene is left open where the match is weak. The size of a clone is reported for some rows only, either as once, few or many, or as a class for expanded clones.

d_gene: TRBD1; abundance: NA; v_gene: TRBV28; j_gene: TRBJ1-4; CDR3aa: CASSLYRGQNEKLFF
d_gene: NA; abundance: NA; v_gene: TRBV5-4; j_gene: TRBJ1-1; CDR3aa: CASSLDRRYTEAFF
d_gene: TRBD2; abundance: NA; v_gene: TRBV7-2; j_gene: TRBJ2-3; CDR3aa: CASSLGASGTDTQYF
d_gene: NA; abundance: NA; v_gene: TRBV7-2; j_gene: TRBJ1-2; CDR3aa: CASSLSAGSYGYTF
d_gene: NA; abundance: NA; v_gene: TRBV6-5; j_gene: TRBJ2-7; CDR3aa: CACRLAASYEQYF
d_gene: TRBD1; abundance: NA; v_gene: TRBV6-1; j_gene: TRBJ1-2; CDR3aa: CASSETLRAGGNGYTF
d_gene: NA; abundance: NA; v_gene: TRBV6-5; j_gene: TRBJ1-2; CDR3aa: CASSYFGGDYGYTF
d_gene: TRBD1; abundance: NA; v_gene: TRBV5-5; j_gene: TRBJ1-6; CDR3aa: CASSATGGGNSPLHF
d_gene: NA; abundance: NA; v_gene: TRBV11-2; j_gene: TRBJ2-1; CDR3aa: CASSSRRGNEQFF
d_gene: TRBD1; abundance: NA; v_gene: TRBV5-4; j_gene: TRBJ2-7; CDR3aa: CASSWGTGPTEQYF
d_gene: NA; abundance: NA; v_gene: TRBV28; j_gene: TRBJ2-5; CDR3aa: CASSSLSAYQETQYF
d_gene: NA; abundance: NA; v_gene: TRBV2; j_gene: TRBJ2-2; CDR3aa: CASGESGELFF
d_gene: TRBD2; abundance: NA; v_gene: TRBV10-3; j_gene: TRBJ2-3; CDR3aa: CAISDAGGRDTQYF
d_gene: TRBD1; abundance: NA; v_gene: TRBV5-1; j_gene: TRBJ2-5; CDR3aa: CASSAGQGAETQYF
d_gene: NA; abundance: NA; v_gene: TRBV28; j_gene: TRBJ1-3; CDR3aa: CASSLSRSSGNTIYF
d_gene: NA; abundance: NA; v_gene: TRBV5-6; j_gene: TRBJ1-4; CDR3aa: CASSTPDDDYGTNEKLFF
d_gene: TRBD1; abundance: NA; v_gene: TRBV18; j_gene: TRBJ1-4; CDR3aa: CASSRDRGGEKLFF
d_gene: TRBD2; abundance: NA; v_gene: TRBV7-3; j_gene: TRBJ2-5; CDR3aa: CASSFGGRAGETQYF
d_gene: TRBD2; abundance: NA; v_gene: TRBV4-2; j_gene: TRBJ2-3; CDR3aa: CASSPSSGSSSTDTQYF
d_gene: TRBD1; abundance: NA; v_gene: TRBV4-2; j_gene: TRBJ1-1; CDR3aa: CASHTGGTEAFF
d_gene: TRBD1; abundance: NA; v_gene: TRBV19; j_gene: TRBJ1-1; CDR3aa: CASSIRAGGGTEAFF
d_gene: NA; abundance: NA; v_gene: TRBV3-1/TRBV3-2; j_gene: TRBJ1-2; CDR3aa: CASSQDPHRDYGYTF
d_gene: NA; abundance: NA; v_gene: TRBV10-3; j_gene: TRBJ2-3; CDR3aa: CAISGRESTDTQYF
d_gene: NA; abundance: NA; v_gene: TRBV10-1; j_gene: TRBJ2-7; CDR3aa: CASSVSSREQYF
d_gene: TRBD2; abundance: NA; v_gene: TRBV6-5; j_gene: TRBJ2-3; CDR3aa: CASSYSATSSADTQYF
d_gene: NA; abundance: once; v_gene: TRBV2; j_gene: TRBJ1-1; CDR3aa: CASRQGIYTEAFF
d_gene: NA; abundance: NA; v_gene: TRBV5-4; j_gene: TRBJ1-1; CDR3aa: CASSVNSRPTEAFF
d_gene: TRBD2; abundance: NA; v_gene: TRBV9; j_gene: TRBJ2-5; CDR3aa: CASSVQAMGLAAGETQYF
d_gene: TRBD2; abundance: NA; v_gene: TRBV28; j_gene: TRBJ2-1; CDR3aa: CASSGLAAFIDEQFF
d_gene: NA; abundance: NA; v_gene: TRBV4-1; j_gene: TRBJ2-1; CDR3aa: CASSPLGLSSYNEQFF
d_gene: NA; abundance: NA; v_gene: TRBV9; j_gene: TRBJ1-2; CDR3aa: CASSVDSNYGYTF
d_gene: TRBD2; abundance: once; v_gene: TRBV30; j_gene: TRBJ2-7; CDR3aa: CAWSAGLAVGGFYEQYF
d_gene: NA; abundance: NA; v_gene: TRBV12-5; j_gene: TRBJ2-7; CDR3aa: CASGLWQSYEQYF